This T cell receptor (beta chain) was captured by sequencing in a study of blood T cell repertoires in COVID-19. V dropped 1 base and J dropped 2 bases, with 8 bases sitting between them. Germline V CDR1 and CDR2: LGHDT, YNNKEL (reference sequence). The CDR3 extends over 14 amino acids. Sequenced by immunoSEQ multiplex PCR; TCRdb stores in-frame clones only, minus some. In the table there are fewer than 200,000 clones, about 85% of which are singletons. The source of this sequence is a man in his 60s who had recovered from COVID-19. Material for sequencing was peripheral blood. The chain uses TRBV3-1 (or the pseudogene TRBV3-2) and TRBJ1-1; D gene unclear. CDR3 loop: CASSQGGLNTEAFF. In nucleotides, the CDR3 is TGTGCCAGCAGCCAAGGAGGGCTAAACACTGAAGCTTTCTTT.